The TCR beta chain described here comes from a study of T cells in tumors after PD-1 blockade (dated by TCRdb to about 2019). For the study in its entirety: Exclusion criteria were prior checkpoint blockade, use of systemic immunosuppressants, or recent radiotherapy or other anti-cancer therapy within 4 weeks. Patients were treated with either pembrolizumab 200 mg every 3 weeks or cemiplimab 350 mg every 2 weeks. A subset of patients also received ongoing daily vismodegib 150 mg during anti-PD-1 treatment. An average of around 120,000 TCR templates (range about 21,000-280,000) and about 38,000 unique clonotypes was obtained for peripheral blood samples. Using site-matched tumors from BCC or SCC patients sampled before and after anti-PD-1 therapy, the study carried out paired single-cell RNA and TCR sequencing. To compare blood and tumor clonotypes, bulk TCR sequencing was performed on nine to ten peripheral blood samples from about five patients. RECIST version 1.1 was used to evaluate clinical response. The investigation overall reported the following: Roughly 41% of tumor TCR clonotypes were detected in blood, and some novel exhausted tumor clones were observed in pre-treatment blood, which was taken as suggesting peripheral recruitment. The source of novel T cell clones was not identified, and lymphoid organs or rare unexpanded clones within the tumor or the tumor periphery could be included among the possible sources.

Taken from cysteine to phenylalanine, the CDR3 has 13 residues. Just the 39-base CDR3 DNA is kept, in frame starting at base 1. V loses 5 bases, J loses 4 bases, and the germline ends lie 11 bases apart. Looking up the germline V gene yields CDR1 SGHRS and CDR2 YFSETQ. Deep TCRbeta sequencing was performed with the immunoSEQ platform. Under the source paper's analysis protocol: For further analysis, only productive rearrangements were exported out of the immunoSEQ Analyzer. T cell phenotypes were assigned to bulk TCRbeta clonotypes by matching the clonotypes to single-cell RNA+TCR-seq clones with the same TCRbeta sequence. Using bulk TCR sequencing data, clone enrichment in tumor was calculated by dividing a clone's tumor frequency by the same clone's PBMC frequency. GLIPH was used to sort TCRs into specificity groups, which are clusters of distinct TCRs that likely recognize common antigens through shared CDR3 motifs. TCRdb stores this immuneACCESS table with in-frame sequences only. Part of the clones is absent; in the studies checked, under half of the shortfall reflects unresolved V genes, and no reason is known for the rest. V and J calls and clone size are copied from that table; D and trimming were computed from the DNA. This sample gives more than 40,000 clones in total; about 84% of them show up just once. The ten biggest clones cover less than 5% of the sample.

Regarding this clone: This receptor's antigen is unknown. Base qualities were left out, and no much larger clone turns up one base away.

Reading the label with the study, this specimen's time point is: before anti-PD-1 therapy. For bulk TCRbeta sequencing, genomic DNA was extracted from tumor biopsies or peripheral blood, and input amounts ranged from 616 ng to 6,004 ng. Histologically proven advanced or metastatic basal or squamous cell carcinoma was present in all patients, all of whom were poor candidates for surgical resection. Of the roughly 12 patients in the basal cell carcinoma cohort, about 8 underwent bulk tumor TCR sequencing. Sample: PBMCs, taken before anti-PD-1 treatment. The TCR sequence derives from a human donor with basal cell carcinoma. This receptor chain uses TRBV5-1 and TRBJ2-3; the D gene cannot be named for sure. CDR3 region: CASSLYSPDTQYF. The bases read TGCGCCAGCAGTCTATACAGCCCAGATACGCAGTATTTT.